This record looks at one T cell receptor beta chain sequence and its context. These data are taken from a study of identical twins. This CDR3 contains 14 residues. TCRdb itself ran the 5' RACE reads through MiXCR, one entry per CDR3 protein. The sample consists of some 900,000 distinct CDR3 sequences, 9% to 15% of them appearing once. All of the donors were Caucasians in good health. The data also belong to a second study, concerning yellow fever vaccine responses in identical twins.

The receptor comes from a woman aged 18-35 years in good health. The sequencing input was PBMCs. The chain is built from TRBV21-1 and TRBJ2-5; no check of the table's D call, TRBD1, against the DNA was made. TRBV21-1 represents a pseudogene. The CDR3 DNA sequence: TGTGCCAGCAGCAAAGAGGGAGAGGGGGAGACCCAGTACTTC. Amino acid sequence: CASSKEGEGETQYF.